The T cell receptor (beta chain) described here comes from a study of T cells after yellow fever vaccination. TCRdb reanalysed the 5' RACE reads using MiXCR and keeps one entry per CDR3 protein. There are about 300,000 distinct CDR3 sequences in the sample; 3% to 4.5% occur only once, and less than 25% lies in the top ten. Germline-derived CDR1 and CDR2 are KGHDR and SFDVKD. The germline V and J ends were trimmed by 2 bases and 2 bases, with 10 bases remaining between them. This CDR3 has 15 amino acids. Sequenced material: PBMCs, taken 5 days after the yellow fever booster vaccination. The chain joins TRBV24-1 to TRBJ2-3; perhaps D is TRBD1 or TRBD2 (5 bases each). The TCR comes from a man aged 18 to 30 who received the YFV17D yellow fever vaccine. CDR3 in DNA: TGTGCCACCAGTGATTCGGGACCGGACACAGATACGCAGTATTTT. Translated: CATSDSGPDTDTQYF.